This T cell receptor beta chain was sequenced during a study of control samples from healthy donors and cancer patients. CDR3 length: 12 amino acids. Per germline, CDR1 SGHRS and CDR2 YFSETQ. With V trimmed by 4 bases and J by 10 bases, 7 bases remained unmatched. Only in-frame clones appear in the TCRdb table, and some are missing; sequencing was by immunoSEQ multiplex PCR. The sample has over 100,000 clones, around 88% seen once. Sample: blood. The chain uses TRBV5-1 and TRBJ1-1; TRBD1 matches at 7 bases. The TCR sequence derives from a man aged 40-55 years in good health. The CDR3 DNA follows: TGCGCCAGCAGCCCGGACGACAGGGTAGCTTTCTTT. Its protein is CASSPDDRVAFF.